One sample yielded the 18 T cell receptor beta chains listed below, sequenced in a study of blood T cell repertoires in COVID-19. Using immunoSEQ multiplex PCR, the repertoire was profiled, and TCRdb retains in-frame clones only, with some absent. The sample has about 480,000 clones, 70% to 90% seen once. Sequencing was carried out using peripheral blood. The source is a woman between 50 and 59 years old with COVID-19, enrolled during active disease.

Written as DNA, the CDR3 is TGTGCCACCAGCAGAGATTTGTGGCTAGCGGGGGGGCCCCAAGAGACCCAGTACTTC. It is translated as CATSRDLWLAGGPQETQYF. This chain joins TRBV15 and TRBJ2-5, with 12 bases aligning to TRBD2. Germline V gene sequence: CDR1 LNHNV, CDR2 YYDKDF (reference sequence). CDR3 size: 19 residues. The V gene end was trimmed by 0 bases and the J gene end by 1 base; junction bases not matched to a gene: 9. Full variable domain (rest looked up from reference TRBV15 and TRBJ2-5): DAMVIQNPRYQVTQFGKPVTLSCSQTLNHNVMYWYQQKSSQAPKLLFHYYDKDFNNEADTPDNFQSRRPNTSFCFLDIRSPGLGDTAMYLCATSRDLWLAGGPQETQYFGPGTRLLVL.

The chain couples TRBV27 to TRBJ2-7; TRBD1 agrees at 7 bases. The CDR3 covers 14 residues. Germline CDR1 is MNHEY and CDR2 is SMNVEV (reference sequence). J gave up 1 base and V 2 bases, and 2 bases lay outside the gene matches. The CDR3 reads CASSLDRASYEQYF. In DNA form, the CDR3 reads TGTGCCAGCAGTTTAGACAGGGCGTCCTACGAGCAGTACTTC.

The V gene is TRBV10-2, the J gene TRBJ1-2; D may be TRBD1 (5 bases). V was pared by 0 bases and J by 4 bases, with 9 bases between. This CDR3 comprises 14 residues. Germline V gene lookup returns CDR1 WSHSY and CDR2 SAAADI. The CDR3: CASSESWDSYGYTF. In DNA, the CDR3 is TGCGCCAGCAGTGAGTCGTGGGACTCCTATGGCTACACCTTC.

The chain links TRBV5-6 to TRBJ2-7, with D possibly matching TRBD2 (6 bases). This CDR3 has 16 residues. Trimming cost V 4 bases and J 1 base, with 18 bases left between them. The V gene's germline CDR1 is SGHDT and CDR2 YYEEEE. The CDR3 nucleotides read TGTGCCAGCAGCCAGACACTGGGACTGGGTTCCTACGAGCAGTACTTC. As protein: CASSQTLGLGSYEQYF.

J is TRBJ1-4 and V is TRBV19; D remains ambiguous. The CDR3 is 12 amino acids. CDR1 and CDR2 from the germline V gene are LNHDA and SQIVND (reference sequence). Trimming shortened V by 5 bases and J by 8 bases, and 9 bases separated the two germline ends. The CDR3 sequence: CASSFREEKLFF. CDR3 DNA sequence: TGTGCCAGTAGTTTCCGGGAGGAAAAACTGTTTTTT. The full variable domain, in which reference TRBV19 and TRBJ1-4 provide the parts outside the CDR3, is DGGITQSPKYLFRKEGQNVTLSCEQNLNHDAMYWYRQDPGQGLRLIYYSQIVNDFQKGDIAEGYSVSREKKESFPLTVTSAQKNPTAFYLCASSFREEKLFFGSGTQLSVL.

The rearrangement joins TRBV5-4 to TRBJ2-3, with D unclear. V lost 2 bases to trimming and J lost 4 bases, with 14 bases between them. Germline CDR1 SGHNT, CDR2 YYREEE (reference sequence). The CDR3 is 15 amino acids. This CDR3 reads CASSLTAEVADTQYF. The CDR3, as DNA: TGTGCCAGCAGCTTAACGGCCGAGGTGGCAGATACGCAGTATTTT.

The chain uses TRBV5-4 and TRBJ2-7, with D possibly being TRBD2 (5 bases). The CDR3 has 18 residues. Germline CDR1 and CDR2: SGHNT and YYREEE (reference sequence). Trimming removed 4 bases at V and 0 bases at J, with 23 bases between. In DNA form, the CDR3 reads TGTGCCAGCAGCCCTGGAGTGGTAAAGGGCGACTACTCCTACGAGCAGTACTTC. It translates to CASSPGVVKGDYSYEQYF. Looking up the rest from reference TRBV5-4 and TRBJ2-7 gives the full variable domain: ETGVTQSPTHLIKTRGQQVTLRCSSQSGHNTVSWYQQALGQGPQFIFQYYREEENGRGNFPPRFSGLQFPNYSSELNVNALELDDSALYLCASSPGVVKGDYSYEQYFGPGTRLTVT.

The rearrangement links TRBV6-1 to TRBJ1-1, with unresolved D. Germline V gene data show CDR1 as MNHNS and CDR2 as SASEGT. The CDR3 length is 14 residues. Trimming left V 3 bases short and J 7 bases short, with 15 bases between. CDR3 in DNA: TGTGCCAGCAGTGATTTGCCGGATCGGGATGAAGCTTTCTTT. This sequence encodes CASSDLPDRDEAFF.

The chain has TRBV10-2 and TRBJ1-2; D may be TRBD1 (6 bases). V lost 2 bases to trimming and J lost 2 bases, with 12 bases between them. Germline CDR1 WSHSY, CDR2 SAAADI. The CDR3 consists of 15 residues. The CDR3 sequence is CASSEARQENYGYTF. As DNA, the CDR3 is TGCGCCAGCAGTGAGGCCCGACAGGAGAACTATGGCTACACCTTC.

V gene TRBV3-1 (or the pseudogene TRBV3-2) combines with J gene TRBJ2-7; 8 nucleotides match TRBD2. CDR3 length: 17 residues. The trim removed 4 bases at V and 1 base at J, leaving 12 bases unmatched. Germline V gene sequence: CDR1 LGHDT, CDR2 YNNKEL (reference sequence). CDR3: CASSPLRRAGDSYEQYF. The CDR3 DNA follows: TGTGCCAGCAGCCCCCTGAGGCGAGCGGGGGATTCCTACGAGCAGTACTTC.

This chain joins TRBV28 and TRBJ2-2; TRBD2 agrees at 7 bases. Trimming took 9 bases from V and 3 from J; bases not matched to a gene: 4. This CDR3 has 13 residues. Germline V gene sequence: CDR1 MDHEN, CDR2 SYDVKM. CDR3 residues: CASWRGYTGELFF. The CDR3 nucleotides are TGTGCCAGTTGGCGGGGGTACACCGGGGAGCTGTTTTTT. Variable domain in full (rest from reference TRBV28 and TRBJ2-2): DVKVTQSSRYLVKRTGEKVFLECVQDMDHENMFWYRQDPGLGLRLIYFSYDVKMKEKGDIPEGYSVSREKKERFSLILESASTNQTSMYLCASWRGYTGELFFGEGSRLTVL.

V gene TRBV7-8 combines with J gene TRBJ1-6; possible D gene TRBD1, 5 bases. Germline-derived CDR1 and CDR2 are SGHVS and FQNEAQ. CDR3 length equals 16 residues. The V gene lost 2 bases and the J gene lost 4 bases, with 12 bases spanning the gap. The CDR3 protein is CASSLSGRGYNSPLHF. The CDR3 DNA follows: TGTGCCAGCAGCTTATCGGGTAGGGGTTATAATTCACCCCTCCACTTT.

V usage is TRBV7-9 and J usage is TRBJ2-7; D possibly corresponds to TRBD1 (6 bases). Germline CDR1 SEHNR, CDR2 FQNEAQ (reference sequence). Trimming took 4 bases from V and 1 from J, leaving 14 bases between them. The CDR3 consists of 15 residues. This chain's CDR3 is CASSSGNRESYEQYF. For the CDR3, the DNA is TGTGCCAGCAGCTCAGGGAACAGGGAGTCCTACGAGCAGTACTTC.

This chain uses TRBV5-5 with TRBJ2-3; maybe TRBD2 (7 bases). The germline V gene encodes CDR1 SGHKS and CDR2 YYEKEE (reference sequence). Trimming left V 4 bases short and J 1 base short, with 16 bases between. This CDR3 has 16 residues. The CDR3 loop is CASSRTAGAGTDTQYF. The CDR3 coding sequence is TGTGCCAGCAGCCGAACCGCGGGGGCCGGCACAGATACGCAGTATTTT.

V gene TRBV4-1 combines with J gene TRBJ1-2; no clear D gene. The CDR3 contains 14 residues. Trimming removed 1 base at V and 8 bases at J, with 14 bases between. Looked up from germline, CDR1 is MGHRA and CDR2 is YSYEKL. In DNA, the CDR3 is TGCGCCAGCAGCCAAGGGGAGAGACAAGGAGGCTACACCTTC. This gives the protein CASSQGERQGGYTF.

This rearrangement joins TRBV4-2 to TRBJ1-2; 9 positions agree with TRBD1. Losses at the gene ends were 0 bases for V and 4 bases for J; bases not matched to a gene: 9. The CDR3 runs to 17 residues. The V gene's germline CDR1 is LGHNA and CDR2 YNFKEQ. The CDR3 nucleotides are TGTGCCAGCAGCCAAGATCGGGACAGGGCGGTCCTCTATGGCTACACCTTC. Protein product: CASSQDRDRAVLYGYTF.

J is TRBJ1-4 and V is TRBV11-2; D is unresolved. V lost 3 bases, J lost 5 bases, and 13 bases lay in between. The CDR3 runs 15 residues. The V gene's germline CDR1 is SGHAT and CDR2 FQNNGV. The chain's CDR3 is CASSLLAVRNEKLFF. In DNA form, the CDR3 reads TGTGCCAGCAGCTTGTTGGCGGTGAGGAATGAAAAACTGTTTTTT.

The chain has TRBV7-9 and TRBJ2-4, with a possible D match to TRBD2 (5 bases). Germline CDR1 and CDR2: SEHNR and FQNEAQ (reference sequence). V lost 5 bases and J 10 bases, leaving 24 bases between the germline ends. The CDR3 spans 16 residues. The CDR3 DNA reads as TGTGCCAGCAGCCCGGGGTACGCGGTCAGCGGATGGATTCAGTACTTC. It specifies CASSPGYAVSGWIQYF. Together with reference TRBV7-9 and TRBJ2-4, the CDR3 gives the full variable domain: DTGVSQNPRHKITKRGQNVTFRCDPISEHNRLYWYRQTLGQGPEFLTYFQNEAQLEKSRLLSDRFSAERPKGSFSTLEIQRTEQGDSAMYLCASSPGYAVSGWIQYFGAGTRLSVL.